This record looks at one TCR beta chain sequence and its context. Its antigen specificity is not known. Base qualities are not recorded, but no much larger clone differs from it by a single base. The label giving this sample's time point can be read as: newly diagnosed GD, antithyroid drugs for less than 3 months. For both TCR sequencing and RNA sequencing, RNA was extracted from PBMCs in TRIzol. The diagnosis of Graves' disease followed American Thyroid Association guidelines. The patients came from an endocrinology department in Xi'an, China. Each patient gave approximately 10 milliliters of peripheral blood, collected in an EDTA anticoagulant tube. Ficoll Paque Plus density gradient separation was used to isolate PBMCs, and no further T cell sorting was performed. An Agilent 2100 Bioanalyzer and agarose gel were used to check RNA quality, and a NanoDrop 2000 was used to measure RNA concentration.

The library relied on multiplex PCR. The sequencing machine was an Illumina HiSeq 4000. iRepertoire HTBI primers and Arm-PCR amplification of CDR3 regions were used to construct TCR beta libraries. PCR products were gel purified before sequencing. On the authors' methods: Across samples, 55 to 80 TRBV and 13 to 15 TRBJ segments were identified and used for gene usage analysis of CDR3 amino acid clonotypes. COPE and FqMerger were used to merge filtered high-quality paired reads into contigs. Contigs were aligned with BLAST to IMGT TRBV, TRBD and TRBJ reference genes, and CDR3 was defined per IMGT. Any clonotype with a frequency above 0.1% was classified as a highly expanded clone. Shannon entropy was used to measure repertoire diversity, and the Gini coefficient was used to measure V-J evenness. Public clonotypes were defined as clonotypes shared by more than one individual. TCRdb reworked the public reads: Q25 trimming with fastp, MiXCR clone assembly, productive beta chains retained. Rows are unified per CDR3 protein, each entry keeping the most common DNA and genes. The V and J calls follow TCRdb's processing rather than the paper's. The sample table records about 500,000 distinct CDR3 sequences; about 17% of these occur just once. The top ten hold more than 10% of the sample.

The sample is drawn from a study of regulatory T cells in long-lasting Graves disease (dated by TCRdb to 2020 to 2022). For the wider study: Newly diagnosed Graves' disease patients had taken antithyroid drugs for less than 3 months. The study took place in China and was registered as a clinical trial. A total of about 35 samples underwent TCR sequencing: approximately 13 from persistent and some 20 from newly diagnosed Graves' disease patients. Persistent Graves' disease patients were compared with newly diagnosed Graves' disease patients by peripheral blood TCR sequencing and RNA sequencing.

The paper as a whole reports these results and caveats: More public clonotypes were shared among persistent patients (more than 2,500) than among newly diagnosed patients (approximately 1,000). Only peripheral blood was studied, because thyroid tissue, the primary lesion, was inaccessible. Compared with newly diagnosed patients, patients with persistent Graves' disease had lower TCR Shannon entropy and fewer highly expanded clones, which suggests clonal expansion. Persistent disease showed preferential use of TRBV28, TRBJ1-2 and TRBJ2-5, whereas newly diagnosed disease favored TRBV20-1 and TRBJ2-1. The authors noted that the small sample size was a limitation that may lower accuracy. Only the TCR beta chain was sequenced and analyzed.

The CDR3, from cysteine to phenylalanine, totals 15 residues. Only the CDR3 portion is preserved as DNA: 45 bases, with reading frame beginning at the first base. The V and J ends are trimmed by 4 bases and 2 bases, leaving 14 bases between them. CDR1 and CDR2, per the germline V gene (reference sequence), are LGHDT and YNNKEL. These sequences were also reported in another study, on T cells in Graves' hyperthyroidism and ophthalmopathy. The second study reports: Stable Graves' hyperthyroidism was defined as the absence of progression to ophthalmopathy over 18 months of follow-up. Hyperthyroidism patients were aged 18 to 65 years and newly diagnosed, with disease duration of less than 2 months. The study excluded patients with uncontrolled infections, other autoimmune diseases, pregnancy or lactation. Diagnoses were based on clinical symptoms, serum thyroxine and TRAb, thyroid ultrasound and orbital computed tomography. For the first round of RT-PCR on the TCR CDR3, the HTBI primer set was used together with the Qiagen OneStep RT-PCR kit. Most expanded thyroid clonotypes (frequency above 0.001) were also found in blood, which suggests that blood repertoires may mirror thyroid immune responses. A model built on a 13 V-J signature distinguished ophthalmopathy from stable hyperthyroidism, reaching 85% to 90% sensitivity and under 84% specificity in cross-validation and 80%/75% in testing. In validation, the model predicted progression to ophthalmopathy with around 71% sensitivity and approximately 78% specificity, a median of 6.5 months before onset. To identify TCR V-J signatures that set the groups apart, the researchers used a discovery cohort of about a hundred patients, made up of 40 to 45 with Graves' ophthalmopathy and about 60 with stable Graves' hyperthyroidism. Prospective prediction of ophthalmopathy was tested in an independent validation cohort consisting of some 20 hyperthyroidism patients and 17 patients who later progressed to ophthalmopathy. For training and testing, the roughly 100 patients in the discovery cohort were randomly divided in a 7:3 ratio. In addition, the study compared T-cell repertoires in thyroid tissue and in blood from about 6 Graves' hyperthyroidism patients. After blood sampling, hyperthyroidism patients were treated with methimazole at a starting dose of 30 mg daily, and ophthalmopathy patients were treated with high-dose intravenous methylprednisolone. Libraries were constructed in a second round of multiplex PCR, after which size selection and purification were carried out. Libraries were sequenced paired-end with 100 bp reads on an Illumina HiSeq2000. SOAPnuke was used to process the raw data, throwing out any read that contained adapters or uncalled bases, had a mean Phred below 15, or lacked an exact constant-primer or identifier match. COPE v1.2.5 was used to merge high-quality paired reads, and clonotypes were defined as unique nucleotide sequences. Clonotypes were aligned to IMGT TRBV, TRBD and TRBJ reference segments using MiTCR v1.1. Analysis was restricted to V-J combinations with a frequency above 0.0001, which covered roughly 99% of repertoires. The TCS score was defined as F50 (clonal expansion) divided by E x V (chaos), with BLOSUM62-based TCRdist calculated between CDR3 peptides within each V-J. Welch's t-statistics and random forest reduced 450 to 600 V-J features to 13, which were used in a naive Bayes classifier (R e1071). No statistical method was used to set the sample size in advance, and investigators knew the group allocation. According to the paper, TCR Vbeta CDR3 sequencing was carried out on approximately 140 peripheral blood samples, which came from 40 to 45 ophthalmopathy, under 85 hyperthyroidism and 17 progressor patients.

The source is a man in his forties with Graves disease. Donor details come from another sample of the same person, matched by shared clones. The chain is assembled from TRBV3-1 and TRBJ2-5; the D gene is not confidently resolved. The starting material was peripheral blood mononuclear cells (PBMCs), obtained at new diagnosis, from a patient treated with antithyroid drugs. The sequenced DNA: TGTGCCAGCAGCCTTCTCGGACGGTTACAAGAGACCCAGTACTTC. Its translation is CASSLLGRLQETQYF.